Sequencing of this T cell receptor (beta chain) was carried out in a study of blood T cell repertoires in COVID-19. Study as a whole: Some COVID-19 samples were acute and others convalescent; all came from the United States, Italy and Spain. PBMCs, B-cell-depleted T cells, or T cells were the source of the cDNA or gDNA that made up the material.

Only in-frame clones appear in the TCRdb table, and some are missing; sequencing was by immunoSEQ multiplex PCR. The profile shows 200,000 or so clones, around 90% of them singletons. With 2 bases removed from V and 2 bases from J, the gap between germline ends came to 6 bases. This CDR3 contains 13 residues. Germline CDR1 KGHSH, CDR2 LQKENI. Concerning this clone itself: In the same sample, other DNA sequences code for this CDR3.

V usage is TRBV18 and J usage is TRBJ1-1; no clear D gene. Sequencing was carried out using peripheral blood. The clonotype originates from a man aged 55 to 70 who had recovered from COVID-19. CDR3 DNA sequence: TGTGCCAGCTCACCAGGCCGTAACACTGAAGCTTTCTTT. This sequence encodes CASSPGRNTEAFF.